The sequence of this T cell receptor beta chain was determined in a study of blood T cell repertoires in COVID-19. Across the study: COVID-19 samples, acute and convalescent, were from the United States, Italy and Spain. T cells, B-cell-depleted T cells, or PBMCs supplied cDNA or gDNA.

Unmatched junction bases numbered 8, after V lost 5 bases and J lost 10 bases. Germline V gene lookup returns CDR1 MNHEY and CDR2 SMNVEV (reference sequence). The CDR3 sequence is 15 residues long. Libraries were prepared by immunoSEQ multiplex PCR; TCRdb keeps only in-frame clonotypes and omits some of them. The sample holds about 170,000 clones, approximately 81% seen once. The specimen was peripheral blood. The clonotype originates from a woman at least 80 years old with active or convalescent COVID-19. The chain is built from TRBV27 and TRBJ1-6, with 10 bases lining up with TRBD1. The CDR3 sequence is CASSVGTGVQSPLHF. The CDR3 DNA follows: TGTGCCAGCAGTGTCGGGACAGGGGTGCAATCACCCCTCCACTTT.